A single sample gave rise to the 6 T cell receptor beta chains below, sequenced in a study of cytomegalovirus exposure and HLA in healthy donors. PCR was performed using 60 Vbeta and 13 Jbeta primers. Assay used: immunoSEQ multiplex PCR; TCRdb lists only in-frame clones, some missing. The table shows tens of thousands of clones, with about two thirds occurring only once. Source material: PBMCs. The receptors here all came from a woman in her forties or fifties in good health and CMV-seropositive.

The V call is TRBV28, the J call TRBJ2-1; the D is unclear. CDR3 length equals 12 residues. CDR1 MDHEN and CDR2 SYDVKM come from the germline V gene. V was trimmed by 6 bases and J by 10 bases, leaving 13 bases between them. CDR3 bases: TGTGCCAGCAGCCCCTCGGCCAGGGAGCAGTTCTTC. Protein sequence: CASSPSAREQFF.

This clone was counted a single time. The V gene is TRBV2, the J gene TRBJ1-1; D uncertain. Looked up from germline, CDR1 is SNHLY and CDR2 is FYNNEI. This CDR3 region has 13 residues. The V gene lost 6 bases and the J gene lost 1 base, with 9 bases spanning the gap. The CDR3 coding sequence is TGTGCCAGCAGCACGGGGTGGAACACTGAAGCTTTCTTT. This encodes CASSTGWNTEAFF.

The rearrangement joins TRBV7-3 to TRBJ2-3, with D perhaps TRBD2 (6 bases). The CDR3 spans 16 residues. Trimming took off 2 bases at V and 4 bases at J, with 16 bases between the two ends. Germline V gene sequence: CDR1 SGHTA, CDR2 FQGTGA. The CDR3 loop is CASSLQPGEVSDTQYF. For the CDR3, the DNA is TGTGCCAGCAGCTTACAGCCGGGGGAGGTCTCAGATACGCAGTATTTT.

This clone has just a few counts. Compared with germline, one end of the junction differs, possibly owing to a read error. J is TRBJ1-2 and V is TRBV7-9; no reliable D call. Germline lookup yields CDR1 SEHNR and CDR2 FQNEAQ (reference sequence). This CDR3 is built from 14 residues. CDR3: CSSSRGLAAYGYTF. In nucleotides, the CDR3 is TGTTCCAGCAGCCGAGGGCTGGCAGCATATGGCTACACCTTC.

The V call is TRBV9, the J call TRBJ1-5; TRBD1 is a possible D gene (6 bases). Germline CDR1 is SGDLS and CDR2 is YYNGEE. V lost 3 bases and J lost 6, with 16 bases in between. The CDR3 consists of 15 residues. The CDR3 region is CASSGDMGTSQPQHF. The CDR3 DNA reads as TGTGCCAGCAGCGGTGACATGGGGACAAGTCAGCCCCAGCATTTT.

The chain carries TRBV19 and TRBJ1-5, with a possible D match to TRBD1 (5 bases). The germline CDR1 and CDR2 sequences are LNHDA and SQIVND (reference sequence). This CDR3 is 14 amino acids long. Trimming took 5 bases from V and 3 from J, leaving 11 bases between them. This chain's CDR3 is CASSATAYNQPQHF. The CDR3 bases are TGTGCCAGTAGTGCGACAGCCTACAATCAGCCCCAGCATTTT.